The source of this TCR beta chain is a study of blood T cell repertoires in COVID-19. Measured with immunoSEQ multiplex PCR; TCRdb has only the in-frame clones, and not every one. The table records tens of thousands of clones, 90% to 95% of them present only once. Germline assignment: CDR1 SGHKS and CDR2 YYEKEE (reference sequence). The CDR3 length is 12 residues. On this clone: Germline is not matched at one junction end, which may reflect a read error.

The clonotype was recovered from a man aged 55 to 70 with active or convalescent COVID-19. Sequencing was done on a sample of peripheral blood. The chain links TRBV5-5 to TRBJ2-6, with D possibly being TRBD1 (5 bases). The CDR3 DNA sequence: TGTGCCAGCAGCTTATCGGACACTGCAGTATCTTTC. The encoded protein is CASSLSDTAVSF.